A selection of T cell receptor beta chains follows, all from one sample in a study of coeliac disease. Clones were read by immunoSEQ multiplex PCR, and TCRdb kept only the in-frame ones, dropping some. The sample has about 9,400 clones, under 70% seen once. Sequenced: lamina propria lymphocytes from the gut. These TCRs come from a woman aged 55 to 70 with celiac disease. Both conserved end residues are part of each CDR3. The order of the fields is clone size, J gene, V gene, D gene, CDR3 protein, CDR3 DNA. A D gene is named only where the DNA matches it firmly. Clone size appears in some rows only: once, few, many, or a class for an expanded clone.

abundance: few; j_gene: TRBJ1-4; v_gene: TRBV18; d_gene: -; CDR3aa: CASSRSRVTANEKLFF; CDR3nt: TGTGCCAGCTCACGGAGCAGGGTTACCGCTAATGAAAAACTGTTTTTT
abundance: -; j_gene: TRBJ1-1; v_gene: TRBV7-2; d_gene: -; CDR3aa: CASSLGGGGAENTEAFF; CDR3nt: TGTGCCAGCAGCTTAGGAGGCGGGGGGGCGGAAAACACTGAAGCTTTCTTT
abundance: few; j_gene: TRBJ2-7; v_gene: TRBV19; d_gene: TRBD1; CDR3aa: CASRDRVAYEQYF; CDR3nt: TGTGCCAGTAGGGACAGGGTGGCCTACGAGCAGTACTTC
abundance: -; j_gene: TRBJ2-1; v_gene: TRBV6-4; d_gene: TRBD2; CDR3aa: CASSERAGGLDEQFF; CDR3nt: TGTGCCAGCAGTGAGAGAGCGGGGGGGCTTGATGAGCAGTTCTTC
abundance: -; j_gene: TRBJ1-5; v_gene: TRBV7-2; d_gene: -; CDR3aa: CASSLNGGYSNQPQHF; CDR3nt: TGTGCCAGCAGCTTAAATGGGGGGTACAGCAATCAGCCCCAGCATTTT
abundance: -; j_gene: TRBJ1-1; v_gene: TRBV15; d_gene: TRBD1; CDR3aa: CATSFRTGGRNLGTEAFF; CDR3nt: TGTGCCACCAGCTTTCGAACAGGGGGCAGGAATTTGGGCACTGAAGCTTTCTTT
abundance: -; j_gene: TRBJ2-5; v_gene: TRBV7-9; d_gene: TRBD2; CDR3aa: CASSLPRTSGSGYQETQYF; CDR3nt: TGTGCCAGCAGCTTACCCAGGACTAGCGGGAGCGGGTACCAAGAGACCCAGTACTTC
abundance: -; j_gene: TRBJ2-7; v_gene: TRBV4-1; d_gene: -; CDR3aa: CASSQDWASYEQYF; CDR3nt: TGCGCCAGCAGCCAAGACTGGGCCTCCTACGAGCAGTACTTC
abundance: -; j_gene: TRBJ2-4; v_gene: TRBV2; d_gene: -; CDR3aa: CASSEALRGNKNIQYF; CDR3nt: TGTGCCAGCAGTGAAGCGCTTAGGGGAAACAAGAACATTCAGTACTTC
abundance: once; j_gene: TRBJ1-6; v_gene: TRBV19; d_gene: TRBD1; CDR3aa: CASSATPGTGYSPLHF; CDR3nt: TGTGCCAGTAGTGCCACGCCCGGGACAGGGTATTCACCCCTCCACTTT
abundance: -; j_gene: TRBJ2-5; v_gene: TRBV18; d_gene: -; CDR3aa: CASSPPPGQETQYF; CDR3nt: TGTGCCAGCTCACCACCGCCCGGCCAAGAGACCCAGTACTTC
abundance: -; j_gene: TRBJ2-7; v_gene: TRBV10-3; d_gene: TRBD2; CDR3aa: CAIRGGDEQYF; CDR3nt: TGTGCCATCAGGGGGGGGGACGAGCAGTACTTC
abundance: -; j_gene: TRBJ1-3; v_gene: TRBV2; d_gene: -; CDR3aa: CASSETLNPGNTIYF; CDR3nt: TGTGCCAGCAGTGAAACCCTAAATCCCGGAAACACCATATATTTT
abundance: once; j_gene: TRBJ1-2; v_gene: TRBV5-4; d_gene: -; CDR3aa: CASSFGGGGQSGYTF; CDR3nt: TGTGCCAGCAGCTTCGGTGGCGGGGGGCAGAGTGGCTACACCTTC
abundance: -; j_gene: TRBJ1-2; v_gene: TRBV6-5; d_gene: TRBD1; CDR3aa: CASSAERGRDDGYTF; CDR3nt: TGTGCCAGCAGTGCGGAGAGGGGGCGCGATGATGGCTACACCTTC
abundance: hyperexpanded; j_gene: TRBJ2-7; v_gene: TRBV27; d_gene: TRBD1; CDR3aa: CASSGQASSYEQYF; CDR3nt: TGTGCCAGCAGTGGACAGGCCAGCTCCTACGAGCAGTACTTC
abundance: -; j_gene: TRBJ2-1; v_gene: TRBV7-9; d_gene: TRBD2; CDR3aa: CASSQTPSGAYNEQFF; CDR3nt: TGTGCCAGCAGCCAAACACCTAGCGGGGCTTACAATGAGCAGTTCTTC
abundance: -; j_gene: TRBJ2-4; v_gene: TRBV6-5; d_gene: TRBD2; CDR3aa: CASSDLAGGPFYF; CDR3nt: TGTGCCAGCAGTGATTTAGCGGGAGGGCCTTTCTACTTC
abundance: -; j_gene: TRBJ1-6; v_gene: TRBV5-1; d_gene: -; CDR3aa: CASSLGRGNSPLHF; CDR3nt: TGCGCCAGCAGCTTGGGCAGGGGAAATTCACCCCTCCACTTT
abundance: -; j_gene: TRBJ1-4; v_gene: TRBV5-6; d_gene: -; CDR3aa: CASSQADRSNEKLFF; CDR3nt: TGTGCCAGCAGCCAAGCAGACAGGAGTAATGAAAAACTGTTTTTT
abundance: -; j_gene: TRBJ2-5; v_gene: TRBV4-1; d_gene: -; CDR3aa: CASSQDRTTQETQYF; CDR3nt: TGCGCCAGCAGCCAAGATCGAACTACCCAAGAGACCCAGTACTTC
abundance: -; j_gene: TRBJ1-2; v_gene: TRBV27; d_gene: TRBD1; CDR3aa: CASGTNRGGYTF; CDR3nt: TGTGCCAGCGGGACAAACAGGGGTGGCTACACCTTC
abundance: -; j_gene: TRBJ2-7; v_gene: TRBV5-1; d_gene: TRBD1; CDR3aa: CASSLGQGARYEQYF; CDR3nt: TGCGCCAGCAGCCTGGGACAGGGGGCTCGGTACGAGCAGTACTTC